This T cell receptor (beta chain) was documented in a study of blood T cell repertoires in COVID-19. Some clones are missing from TCRdb's copy, which holds only in-frame ones; the method was immunoSEQ multiplex PCR. The sample contains 250,000 to 300,000 clones, about 80% of which appear only once. Trimming at V came to 2 bases and at J to 0 bases, leaving 2 bases not matched to a gene. Per the germline V gene, CDR1 is SGHKS and CDR2 is YYEKEE (reference sequence). CDR3 length: 17 residues. This clone was detected a few times. This chain links TRBV5-5 with TRBJ2-3; 14 nucleotides line up with TRBD2. The clonotype originates from a young man with acute COVID-19. The sequencing input was PBMCs or T cells enriched from blood (not recorded which). The CDR3 nucleotides read TGTGCCAGCAGCTTAGGGACTAGCGGGGGTAGCACAGATACGCAGTATTTT. This encodes CASSLGTSGGSTDTQYF. The full variable domain, in which reference TRBV5-5 and TRBJ2-3 provide the parts outside the CDR3, is DAGVTQSPTHLIKTRGQQVTLRCSPISGHKSVSWYQQVLGQGPQFIFQYYEKEERGRGNFPDRFSARQFPNYSSELNVNALLLGDSALYLCASSLGTSGGSTDTQYFGPGTRLTVL.